These T cell receptor beta chains were read from a single sample in a study of beta chain features in type 1 diabetes. Assay used: immunoSEQ multiplex PCR; TCRdb lists only in-frame clones, some missing. Counted here are over 300,000 clones, roughly a tenth occurring once; the ten biggest clones make up roughly 0.99%. Sequenced: central memory CD4+ T cells from blood. The receptors here all came from a young man with type 1 diabetes. CDR3s include the opening cysteine and the closing phenylalanine or tryptophan. Each record gives: V gene, J gene, D gene, clone size, CDR3 DNA, CDR3 protein. A D gene is named only where the DNA matches it firmly. Some rows mark clone size as missing; the rest say once, few, many or name a class of expanded clone.

V: TRBV28
J: TRBJ2-7
D: .
size: .
DNA: TGTGCCAGCAGCCCGGAGACTCTAAGCTCCTACGAGCAGTACTTC
CDR3: CASSPETLSSYEQYF

V: TRBV6-6
J: TRBJ2-5
D: TRBD1
size: .
DNA: TGTGCCAGCACCGACAGGGGGCGAGAGACCCAGTACTTC
CDR3: CASTDRGRETQYF

V: TRBV28
J: TRBJ2-7
D: TRBD2
size: .
DNA: TGTGCCAGCAGCATAGGGACTAGCGGTGAGCAGTACTTC
CDR3: CASSIGTSGEQYF

V: TRBV5-4
J: TRBJ2-1
D: .
size: .
DNA: TGTGCCAGCAGCTTGTCGTCCCCAAGCGGCAATGAGCAGTTCTTC
CDR3: CASSLSSPSGNEQFF

V: TRBV11-3
J: TRBJ2-3
D: TRBD2
size: .
DNA: TGTGCCAGCAGCTTATGGACTAGCGGGTCCACAGATACGCAGTATTTT
CDR3: CASSLWTSGSTDTQYF

V: TRBV19
J: TRBJ2-3
D: TRBD2
size: .
DNA: TGTGCCAGTAGTATCAGTGGCGGGGGAAGCACAGATACGCAGTATTTT
CDR3: CASSISGGGSTDTQYF

V: TRBV11-2
J: TRBJ1-2
D: .
size: few
DNA: TGTGCCAGCAGCTTGGACCACCGGTATGGCTACACCTTC
CDR3: CASSLDHRYGYTF

V: TRBV11-2
J: TRBJ2-5
D: .
size: .
DNA: TGTGCCAGCAGCTTAGATAACGGCGGGGCCTTCCAAGAGACCCAGTACTTC
CDR3: CASSLDNGGAFQETQYF

V: TRBV29-1
J: TRBJ2-5
D: TRBD1
size: few
DNA: TGCAGCGTCAGGACAGGGGCGAGAGAGCAGTACTTC
CDR3: CSVRTGAREQYF

V: TRBV7-9
J: TRBJ1-2
D: TRBD1
size: few
DNA: TGTGCCAGCAGCTCCGTCGGACAGGGGAACACGCTCTACGGCTACACCTTC
CDR3: CASSSVGQGNTLYGYTF

V: TRBV4-3
J: TRBJ2-1
D: .
size: few
DNA: TGCGCCAGCAGCCAAGACCGCCCCTTCTACAATGAGCAGTTCTTC
CDR3: CASSQDRPFYNEQFF

V: TRBV18
J: TRBJ1-4
D: .
size: .
DNA: TGTGCCAGCTCACCCTCGAGCCGTAATGAAAAACTGTTTTTT
CDR3: CASSPSSRNEKLFF

V: TRBV5-1
J: TRBJ2-2
D: TRBD1
size: many
DNA: TGCGCCAGCAGCCCAATCGGGACAGGGGGCAACACCGGGGAGCTGTTTTTT
CDR3: CASSPIGTGGNTGELFF

V: TRBV7-2
J: TRBJ1-2
D: TRBD1
size: .
DNA: TGTGCCAGCAGCGAGTACAGGGGGAGCGGCTACACCTTC
CDR3: CASSEYRGSGYTF

V: TRBV4-3
J: TRBJ1-4
D: .
size: .
DNA: TGCGCCAGCAGCCAAGATTGGAACCCGCGACAGGCCGAAAAACTGTTTTTT
CDR3: CASSQDWNPRQAEKLFF

V: TRBV2
J: TRBJ2-2
D: .
size: .
DNA: TGTGCCAGCAGTGCCCGAGCGGGGAACACCGGGGAGCTGTTTTTT
CDR3: CASSARAGNTGELFF

V: TRBV6-5
J: TRBJ2-5
D: TRBD2
size: .
DNA: TGTGCCAGCAGTTACGGACGCGGGGGGGTAGAGACCCAGTACTTC
CDR3: CASSYGRGGVETQYF

V: TRBV5-1
J: TRBJ1-2
D: .
size: .
DNA: TGCGCCAGCAGCTTTTTGATAGGGGAGGATGGCTACACCTTC
CDR3: CASSFLIGEDGYTF

V: TRBV6-6
J: TRBJ1-2
D: .
size: many
DNA: TGTGCCAGCAGTTATAATCGACAGACGAGTTATGGCTACACCTTC
CDR3: CASSYNRQTSYGYTF

V: TRBV4-3
J: TRBJ2-3
D: .
size: few
DNA: TGCGCCAGCAGCCGCGAGTGGGCTGCAGATACGCAGTATTTT
CDR3: CASSREWAADTQYF

V: TRBV6-6
J: TRBJ2-2
D: .
size: .
DNA: TGTGCCAGCAGTCGACTATCGAACACCGGGGAGCTGTTTTTT
CDR3: CASSRLSNTGELFF

V: TRBV7-2
J: TRBJ2-5
D: .
size: .
DNA: TGTGCCAGCAGCTTAGCTGGGGGCGAGACCCAGTACTTC
CDR3: CASSLAGGETQYF

V: TRBV29-1
J: TRBJ2-7
D: TRBD1
size: .
DNA: TGCCAGATCAGGGACAGCCGCTACGAGCAGTACTTC
CDR3: CQIRDSRYEQYF

V: TRBV7-2
J: TRBJ1-4
D: TRBD1
size: .
DNA: TGTGCCAGCAGCTTAGGGGGACAGGGGAATGAAAAACTGTTTTTT
CDR3: CASSLGGQGNEKLFF

V: TRBV6-1
J: TRBJ2-5
D: .
size: few
DNA: TGTGCCAGCAGTGACTCCGGGACTCCGGAGACCCAGTACTTC
CDR3: CASSDSGTPETQYF

V: TRBV28
J: TRBJ2-7
D: .
size: .
DNA: TGTGCCAGCAGTTTTACCGCGGGACAGAGCTCCTACGAGCAGTACTTC
CDR3: CASSFTAGQSSYEQYF

V: TRBV6-6
J: TRBJ2-3
D: .
size: .
DNA: TGTGCCTCCCGAGAGGGGGGAAACACAGATACGCAGTATTTT
CDR3: CASREGGNTDTQYF

V: TRBV6-5
J: TRBJ2-6
D: .
size: .
DNA: TGTGCCAGCTCAGGGACATGGTCTGGGGCCAACGTCCTGACTTTC
CDR3: CASSGTWSGANVLTF

V: TRBV4-2
J: TRBJ1-4
D: .
size: few
DNA: TGTGCCAGCAGCCCCTGGGGAGAGCTTAATGAAAAACTGTTTTTT
CDR3: CASSPWGELNEKLFF

V: TRBV27
J: TRBJ2-1
D: .
size: .
DNA: TGTGCCAGCAGTTTGTCAGGCTCCTACAATGAGCAGTTCTTC
CDR3: CASSLSGSYNEQFF

V: TRBV19
J: TRBJ2-4
D: TRBD1
size: many
DNA: TGTGCCAGTAGTAGCGGACAGGGGACTATTAACATTCAGTACTTC
CDR3: CASSSGQGTINIQYF

V: TRBV5-6
J: TRBJ1-5
D: .
size: few
DNA: TGTGCCAGCAGCTGGGGGCCGGGAAGCAATCAGCCCCAGCATTTT
CDR3: CASSWGPGSNQPQHF

V: TRBV7-2
J: TRBJ1-5
D: .
size: few
DNA: TGTGCCAGCAGCTTATTTCCGCAAGGCAATCAGCCCCAGCATTTT
CDR3: CASSLFPQGNQPQHF

V: TRBV7-2
J: TRBJ2-3
D: TRBD1
size: few
DNA: TGTGCCAGCAGCTTAGAGGGGGCATGGGCAGATACGCAGTATTTT
CDR3: CASSLEGAWADTQYF

V: TRBV29-1
J: TRBJ1-1
D: .
size: .
DNA: TGCAGCGTGGCGGACAGCCAGAACACTGAAGCTTTCTTT
CDR3: CSVADSQNTEAFF

V: TRBV7-2
J: TRBJ2-1
D: TRBD2
size: few
DNA: TGTGCCAGCAGCCTACAGGGACTAGCCTCGGATGAGCAGTTCTTC
CDR3: CASSLQGLASDEQFF

V: TRBV18
J: TRBJ1-6
D: .
size: few
DNA: TGTGCCAGCTCAACCCGTACCTTCGGGTCACCCCTCCACTTT
CDR3: CASSTRTFGSPLHF

V: TRBV7-2
J: TRBJ2-5
D: .
size: few
DNA: TGTGCCAGCAGCGGGACCCTAGGTGGGGAGACCCAGTACTTC
CDR3: CASSGTLGGETQYF

V: TRBV2
J: TRBJ2-7
D: .
size: .
DNA: TGTGCCAGCAACAGGGATTCGGCTTTCTACGAGCAGTACTTC
CDR3: CASNRDSAFYEQYF

V: TRBV28
J: TRBJ2-7
D: .
size: few
DNA: TGTGCCAGCAGTTTTATAGGGGTCCTTGGCTACGAGCAGTACTTC
CDR3: CASSFIGVLGYEQYF

V: TRBV20-1
J: TRBJ1-2
D: .
size: few
DNA: TGCAGTGTAGGTGTAGGCTATGGCTACACCTTC
CDR3: CSVGVGYGYTF

V: TRBV4-3
J: TRBJ1-3
D: .
size: .
DNA: TGCGCCAGCAGCCAAGGGGCGCTCTCTGGAAACACCATATATTTT
CDR3: CASSQGALSGNTIYF

V: TRBV7-2
J: TRBJ2-5
D: .
size: .
DNA: TGTGCCAGCAGCTTAGTAGGCAAAGAGACCCAGTACTTC
CDR3: CASSLVGKETQYF

V: TRBV10-3
J: TRBJ1-4
D: .
size: .
DNA: TGTGCCAGCAGTTCGAGACGAGTACTGTTTTTT
CDR3: CASSSRRVLFF

V: TRBV6-5
J: TRBJ2-3
D: .
size: .
DNA: TGTGCCAGCAGTTACTCTAGTACGACAGATACGCAGTATTTT
CDR3: CASSYSSTTDTQYF

V: TRBV7-2
J: TRBJ2-3
D: .
size: many
DNA: TGTGCCAGCAGCTTACTCGGGACGCCAACAGATACGCAGTATTTT
CDR3: CASSLLGTPTDTQYF

V: TRBV7-2
J: TRBJ2-2
D: TRBD1
size: .
DNA: TGTGCCAGCAGCCCCAACACAGGGGGCGCCGGGGAGCTGTTTTTT
CDR3: CASSPNTGGAGELFF

V: TRBV7-2
J: TRBJ1-2
D: .
size: few
DNA: TGTGCCAGCAGCGTAAGGGACAAGAACTATGGCTACACCTTC
CDR3: CASSVRDKNYGYTF

V: TRBV5-1
J: TRBJ1-2
D: .
size: .
DNA: TGCGCCAGCAGCTCGAGATCCGGGACTCTAGGAGGCTACACCTTC
CDR3: CASSSRSGTLGGYTF

V: TRBV28
J: TRBJ2-1
D: .
size: few
DNA: TGTGCCAGCAGCTCAAGCGCGGGACAGTACTACAATGAGCAGTTCTTC
CDR3: CASSSSAGQYYNEQFF

V: TRBV29-1
J: TRBJ2-1
D: TRBD1
size: few
DNA: TGCAGCGTTTCAGGGGGTACCTACAATGAGCAGTTCTTC
CDR3: CSVSGGTYNEQFF